The 27 T cell receptor beta chains reported below all come from one sample, sequenced in a study of cytotoxic CD8 clonotypes in ibrutinib-treated CLL. This table comes from immunoSEQ multiplex PCR, and its TCRdb copy is limited to in-frame clones, with some not included. The sample carries 35,000 or so clones, around 75% recorded once. Sample: PBMCs, taken at disease progression, from a patient treated with ibrutinib. Receptors originate from a human donor with chronic lymphocytic leukemia.

This chain uses TRBV18 with TRBJ1-3; D gene unclear. V gave up 6 bases and J gave up 0 bases, with 12 bases separating them. CDR3 length: 15 residues. Germline CDR1 KGHSH, CDR2 LQKENI. CDR3 DNA: TGTGCCAGCTCCTTGACGCCGAGCTCTGGAAACACCATATATTTT. Its translation is CASSLTPSSGNTIYF. The variable domain in full, with the rest retrieved from reference TRBV18 and TRBJ1-3, is NAGVMQNPRHLVRRRGQEARLRCSPMKGHSHVYWYRQLPEEGLKFMVYLQKENIIDESGMPKERFSAEFPKEGPSILRIQQVVRGDSAAYFCASSLTPSSGNTIYFGEGSWLTVV.

This rearrangement joins TRBV25-1 to TRBJ2-1, with 7 positions matching TRBD1. J was trimmed by 6 bases and V by 6 bases; bases with no gene match: 11. Germline lookup yields CDR1 MGHDK and CDR2 SYGVNS. The CDR3 extends over 15 amino acids. The CDR3: CASRSGTAISNEQFF. CDR3 DNA: TGTGCCAGCAGATCCGGGACAGCGATATCCAATGAGCAGTTCTTC. The complete variable domain, with remaining parts taken from reference TRBV25-1 and TRBJ2-1, reads EADIYQTPRYLVIGTGKKITLECSQTMGHDKMYWYQQDPGMELHLIHYSYGVNSTEKGDLSSESTVSRIRTEHFPLTLESARPSHTSQYLCASRSGTAISNEQFFGPGTRLTVL.

The rearrangement uses TRBV19 and TRBJ2-1; D is possibly TRBD1 (5 bases). Trimming pared 1 base from V and 8 bases from J, leaving 18 bases between. Per germline, CDR1 LNHDA and CDR2 SQIVND (reference sequence). CDR3 length: 16 residues. CDR3 in DNA: TGTGCCAGTAGTATAGGCAGGGCCTCCCCTTGGGATGAGCAGTTCTTC. Translation: CASSIGRASPWDEQFF. Complete variable domain (other parts from reference TRBV19 and TRBJ2-1): DGGITQSPKYLFRKEGQNVTLSCEQNLNHDAMYWYRQDPGQGLRLIYYSQIVNDFQKGDIAEGYSVSREKKESFPLTVTSAQKNPTAFYLCASSIGRASPWDEQFFGPGTRLTVL.

The chain links TRBV6-1 to TRBJ2-2; D perhaps matches TRBD2 (5 bases). Germline CDR1 is MNHNS and CDR2 is SASEGT. CDR3 length: 14 amino acids. Trimming stripped 6 bases from V and 8 bases from J, with 16 bases between. The DNA for the CDR3 is TGTGCCAGCAGGACTAAGACCGCGGTGGGGGAGCTGTTTTTT. It translates to CASRTKTAVGELFF.

The chain carries TRBV2 and TRBJ2-1; 8 bases line up with TRBD2. The germline V gene has CDR1 SNHLY and CDR2 FYNNEI. Trimming removed 6 bases from V and 9 bases from J; junction bases left unmatched: 13. This CDR3 is built from 15 residues. The CDR3 DNA sequence: TGTGCCAGCAGGTCGGGGGGGGCGAACGCGCGTGAGCAGTTCTTC. Translation gives CASRSGGANAREQFF.

This chain joins TRBV6-1 and TRBJ2-3; 10 nucleotides align to TRBD2. The CDR3 runs to 16 residues. Germline trimming cut 0 bases from V and 2 bases from J; bases unmatched to any gene: 2. CDR1 and CDR2 from the germline V gene are MNHNS and SASEGT. The CDR3 loop reads CASSEASGGATDTQYF. The CDR3 DNA reads as TGTGCCAGCAGTGAAGCAAGCGGGGGGGCCACAGATACGCAGTATTTT.

This clone was found a few times. This chain uses TRBV10-2 with TRBJ2-7; TRBD1 aligns across 10 bases. The CDR3 totals 14 residues. From germline, CDR1 is WSHSY and CDR2 SAAADI. V gave up 7 bases and J gave up 2 bases; unmatched junction bases: 5. This CDR3 reads CASKRGQGTYEQYF. CDR3 DNA: TGCGCCAGCAAACGGGGACAGGGGACCTACGAGCAGTACTTC.

The chain has TRBV6-5 and TRBJ1-2, with unresolved D. V lost 2 bases, J lost 2 bases, and 6 bases lay in between. This CDR3 has 13 residues. From germline, CDR1 is MNHEY and CDR2 SVGAGI. This chain's CDR3 is CASSYDRNYGYTF. For the CDR3, the DNA is TGTGCCAGCAGTTACGACCGGAACTATGGCTACACCTTC.

Here the CDR3 DNA reads TGCAGCGTTGGATCCTCGGGGACAGAAGAGACCCAGTACTTC. Amino acids: CSVGSSGTEETQYF. The chain combines TRBV29-1 with TRBJ2-5; 7 bases align to TRBD1. This CDR3 is 14 amino acids long. Germline V gene sequence: CDR1 SQVTM, CDR2 ANQGSEA. The V and J ends lost 4 bases and 3 bases, in that order; junction bases with no gene match: 8.

This clone has only a few counts. The chain has TRBV7-9 and TRBJ2-5; D remains ambiguous. The CDR3 spans 13 residues. The germline V gene has CDR1 SEHNR and CDR2 FQNEAQ (reference sequence). Trimming took 8 bases from V and 2 from J, leaving 12 bases between them. The CDR3 DNA follows: TGTGCCAGCTGCCCTGAGTGGCAAGAGACCCAGTACTTC. Encoded protein: CASCPEWQETQYF.

This clone was recorded once. This chain links TRBV5-1 with TRBJ2-2; D remains ambiguous. CDR3 length equals 14 residues. Trimming pared 0 bases from V and 0 bases from J, leaving 3 bases between. CDR1 is SGHRS and CDR2 is YFSETQ in the germline V gene. CDR3 residues: CASSLVPNTGELFF. CDR3 nucleotide sequence: TGCGCCAGCAGCTTGGTACCGAACACCGGGGAGCTGTTTTTT.

V and J are TRBV7-8 and TRBJ2-6; possibly TRBD1 or TRBD2 for D (6 bases each). Trimming stripped 1 base from V and 0 bases from J, with 13 bases between. CDR1 and CDR2 (germline): SGHVS, FQNEAQ. The CDR3 runs to 18 residues. The CDR3 sequence is CASSLVGGRLSGANVLTF. The CDR3 DNA reads as TGTGCCAGCAGCTTAGTGGGGGGCCGGCTCTCTGGGGCCAACGTCCTGACTTTC.

This clone was recorded only once. The chain has TRBV5-6 and TRBJ1-1; D not certain. V was cut by 2 bases and J by 0 bases, with 5 bases left in between. The germline V gene encodes CDR1 SGHDT and CDR2 YYEEEE. The CDR3 has 13 amino acids. CDR3 nucleotides: TGTGCCAGCAGCTTTGGGTTGAACACTGAAGCTTTCTTT. Protein sequence: CASSFGLNTEAFF.

The chain couples TRBV2 to TRBJ2-1; 9 bases fit TRBD2. This CDR3 is 15 amino acids long. J lost 4 bases, V lost 3 bases, and 4 bases had no gene match. Looked up from germline, CDR1 is SNHLY and CDR2 is FYNNEI. This CDR3 reads CASSDASGAYNEQFF. CDR3 coding DNA: TGTGCCAGCAGTGATGCTAGCGGGGCGTACAATGAGCAGTTCTTC.

The V call is TRBV5-6, the J call TRBJ2-5; 8 bases fit TRBD2. Germline CDR1 reads SGHDT; CDR2 reads YYEEEE. This CDR3 spans 18 amino acids. J was trimmed by 0 bases and V by 1 base; bases with no gene match: 11. CDR3 DNA: TGTGCCAGCAGCTTGATCAGGGGCCCAGCGGGGGACCAAGAGACCCAGTACTTC. Translating it yields CASSLIRGPAGDQETQYF.

The rearrangement uses TRBV7-9 and TRBJ2-3; a weak D match, TRBD2 (6 bases). Germline V CDR1 and CDR2: SEHNR, FQNEAQ (reference sequence). Trimming took off 6 bases at V and 0 bases at J, with 10 bases between the two ends. The CDR3 totals 14 residues. The CDR3 DNA reads as TGTGCCAGCAGAGGGACTCTAAGCACAGATACGCAGTATTTT. Protein product: CASRGTLSTDTQYF.

This chain links TRBV5-6 with TRBJ2-2, with unresolved D. CDR1 SGHDT and CDR2 YYEEEE come from the germline V gene. This CDR3 is built from 13 residues. V lost 4 bases and J 8 bases, leaving 12 bases between the germline ends. DNA for the CDR3: TGTGCCAGCAGCAGAGAAACGAGGGGGGAGCTGTTTTTT. Translation gives CASSRETRGELFF.

This chain uses TRBV5-1 with TRBJ2-3; 13 bases agree with TRBD2. CDR3 length: 16 amino acids. Trimming at V came to 0 bases and at J to 4 bases, leaving 2 bases not matched to a gene. Germline V CDR1 and CDR2: SGHRS, YFSETQ. CDR3 sequence reads: CASSLGTSGGADTQYF. CDR3 coding DNA: TGCGCCAGCAGCTTGGGAACTAGCGGGGGGGCAGATACGCAGTATTTT.

The V gene is TRBV27, the J gene TRBJ2-1; D uncertain. Trimming cost V 4 bases and J 7 bases, with 17 bases left between them. The germline gives CDR1 MNHEY, CDR2 SMNVEV (reference sequence). The CDR3 covers 15 residues. DNA of the CDR3: TGTGCCAGCAGTTCCTACACGGACGGTGGAAATGAGCAGTTCTTC. As protein: CASSSYTDGGNEQFF.

This CDR3 reads CSAQSYNEQFF. CDR3 coding DNA: TGCAGTGCCCAAAGCTACAATGAGCAGTTCTTC. The gene calls are TRBV20-1 and TRBJ2-1; D is uncertain. The CDR3 has 11 residues. Per the germline V gene, CDR1 is DFQATT and CDR2 is SNEGSKA (reference sequence). The V and J ends lost 6 bases and 3 bases respectively, with 6 bases between them.

In its sample, this clone was seen once. V and J are TRBV27 and TRBJ2-4, with 7 bases lining up with TRBD1. V lost 1 base and J lost 7; bases outside the gene matches: 4. CDR3 length: 14 amino acids. Per germline, CDR1 MNHEY and CDR2 SMNVEV (reference sequence). CDR3 sequence reads: CASSLLGGHNIQYF. The CDR3, as DNA: TGTGCCAGCAGTTTATTAGGGGGCCATAACATTCAGTACTTC.

V and J are TRBV4-2 and TRBJ1-5, with D possibly being TRBD1 (5 bases). The V and J ends lost 3 bases and 7 bases respectively, with 16 bases between them. The CDR3 is made up of 15 amino acids. Looked up from germline, CDR1 is LGHNA and CDR2 is YNFKEQ. The CDR3 here is CASSQTSGRDQPQHF. CDR3 coding DNA: TGTGCCAGCAGCCAGACATCGGGCCGGGACCAGCCCCAGCATTTT.

The chain combines TRBV7-8 with TRBJ2-1; D may be TRBD2 (6 bases). The V end was cut by 3 bases, the J end by 0 bases, with 15 bases between. CDR1 SGHVS and CDR2 FQNEAQ come from the germline V gene. The CDR3 sequence is 17 residues long. The CDR3 coding sequence is TGTGCCAGCAGCTTTGTGACCGGGACTCTCTCCTACAATGAGCAGTTCTTC. The encoded protein is CASSFVTGTLSYNEQFF.

The chain is built from TRBV29-1 and TRBJ1-1; 8 bases map to TRBD1. V lost 5 bases and J lost 9; bases outside the gene matches: 2. Germline V gene lookup returns CDR1 SQVTM and CDR2 ANQGSEA. This CDR3 contains 10 residues. The CDR3 DNA is TGCAGCGTTTGGACAGGGCAAGCTTTCTTT. This translates into CSVWTGQAFF.

V is TRBV6-1 and J is TRBJ2-5; 7 bases fit TRBD2. Per germline, CDR1 MNHNS and CDR2 SASEGT. V trimming: 8 bases; J trimming: 1 base; junction bases outside the gene matches: 7. The CDR3 consists of 14 residues. CDR3 in DNA: TGTGCCAGCCTTAGACGGGGGGTCCAAGAGACCCAGTACTTC. Its translation is CASLRRGVQETQYF.

This clone was counted between two and nine times. This sequence joins TRBV5-8 and TRBJ2-7, with D maybe TRBD1 (6 bases). Germline assignment: CDR1 SGHTS and CDR2 YDEGEE. The CDR3 totals 15 residues. V was shortened by 4 bases and J by 2 bases, with 16 bases between the two germline ends. The CDR3 sequence: CASSPLGGSTYEQYF. As DNA, the CDR3 is TGTGCCAGCAGCCCGTTAGGGGGTAGCACCTACGAGCAGTACTTC.

The rearrangement uses TRBV10-3 and TRBJ2-7; TRBD1 aligns across 11 bases. The CDR3 loop spans 12 amino acids. The germline CDR1 and CDR2 sequences are ENHRY and SYGVKD. The V and J ends lost 9 bases and 2 bases, in that order; junction bases with no gene match: 0. CDR3 protein: CAMGQGAYEQYF. CDR3 nucleotide sequence: TGTGCCATGGGACAGGGGGCCTACGAGCAGTACTTC.